The table lists the clone carrying this T cell receptor beta chain with a count of one. Its antigen is unknown. At cycle 4 day 1, cycle 7 day 1, and baseline, blood was sampled. These data are taken from a study of OX40 agonist ivuxolimab in advanced cancers. Whole-study context: Prior therapy, whether anti-PD-1, anti-PD-L1 or anti-CTLA-4, was allowed, and approximately 37% had some.

The study, taken as a whole, reports: Some of the nonresponding patients also showed low levels of normalized T-cell clonal expansion. The study found that CD8+ T cells averaged more expanded clones than CD4+.

Clones were read by immunoSEQ multiplex PCR, and TCRdb kept only the in-frame ones, dropping some. The sample includes some 51,000 clones, approximately 86% of them seen just once. Germline CDR1 MDHEN, CDR2 SYDVKM. The CDR3 sequence is 15 residues long. V gave up 5 bases and J gave up 6 bases; unmatched junction bases: 7. Material: CD4+ or CD8+ T cells sorted from blood, obtained in a trial of the OX40 agonist ivuxolimab. The clonotype originates from an adult with an advanced solid tumor such as melanoma, head and neck, liver or kidney cancer. This sequence joins TRBV28 and TRBJ2-1, with 10 bases identical to TRBD2. CDR3 residues: CASSRAGGRFNEQFF. CDR3 coding DNA: TGTGCCAGCAGTAGAGCGGGAGGGCGATTCAATGAGCAGTTCTTC.